This is a list of T cell receptor beta chains from one sample in a study of spatial heterogeneity in lung cancer. TCRdb processed the 5' RACE reads anew with MiXCR; each CDR3 protein has one entry. The sample carries about 16,000 distinct CDR3 sequences, around 5.9% recorded once. Source: PBMCs, taken at follow-up. These TCRs come from a male donor with early-stage non-small cell lung cancer. The CDR3 runs from the conserved cysteine through the conserved F or W. Each record gives: J gene, D gene, V gene, clone size, CDR3 protein, CDR3 DNA. A D gene is named only where the DNA matches it firmly. Size is omitted from some rows. Given values are once, few, many or a class for expanded clones.

TRBJ1-3 | - | TRBV30 | many | CAWRTERSGNTIYF | TGTGCCTGGAGAACAGAACGCTCTGGAAACACCATATATTTT
TRBJ2-5 | - | TRBV20-1 | medium-sized | CSGQQQETQYF | TGCAGTGGGCAACAACAAGAGACCCAGTACTTC
TRBJ2-5 | TRBD1 | TRBV7-9 | many | CASSTQTGRETQYF | TGTGCCAGCAGCACCCAGACAGGGAGAGAGACCCAGTACTTC
TRBJ1-2 | TRBD1 | TRBV19 | - | CASSKVGDSNYGYTF | TGTGCCAGTAGCAAGGTCGGGGACAGTAACTATGGCTACACCTTC
TRBJ2-4 | TRBD2 | TRBV20-1 | many | CSARDPWRELAKNIQYF | TGCAGTGCTAGAGATCCTTGGCGGGAGTTAGCCAAAAACATTCAGTACTTC
TRBJ2-1 | TRBD2 | TRBV10-3 | many | CAIGTSGRESSYNEQFF | TGTGCCATCGGGACTAGCGGGAGGGAGAGCTCCTACAATGAGCAGTTCTTC
TRBJ2-3 | - | TRBV7-8 | few | CASSRNLDRPDTQYF | TGTGCCAGCAGCCGAAACCTTGACAGGCCAGATACGCAGTATTTT
TRBJ1-5 | - | TRBV19 | many | CASSIGGSNQPQHF | TGTGCCAGTAGTATCGGAGGCAGTAATCAGCCCCAGCATTTT
TRBJ2-7 | - | TRBV12-3/TRBV12-4 | many | CASSLGGSSEQYF | TGTGCCAGCAGTTTGGGGGGATCCAGCGAGCAGTACTTC
TRBJ1-1 | - | TRBV5-1 | many | CASSLGVTPNTEAFF | TGCGCCAGCAGCTTGGGGGTGACGCCGAACACTGAAGCTTTCTTT
TRBJ2-1 | - | TRBV28 | medium-sized | CATRLVSYNEQFF | TGTGCCACCCGACTAGTTTCTTACAATGAGCAGTTCTTC
TRBJ2-7 | - | TRBV12-5 | - | CASALESPSYEQYF | TGTGCTAGTGCCCTAGAGAGTCCCTCCTACGAGCAGTACTTC
TRBJ1-2 | - | TRBV7-3 | many | CASSLDGLHGYTF | TGTGCCAGCAGCTTGGACGGTTTGCATGGCTACACCTTC
TRBJ2-7 | TRBD2 | TRBV28 | few | CASSSPIAGGSVYEQYF | TGTGCCAGCAGTTCTCCAATAGCGGGAGGGTCGGTCTACGAGCAGTACTTC
TRBJ1-4 | - | TRBV28 | many | CASSDILEKLFF | TGTGCCAGCAGCGACATCCTCGAAAAACTGTTTTTT
TRBJ2-2 | - | TRBV5-4 | many | CASSLKGSNTGELFF | TGTGCCAGCAGCTTGAAAGGTAGCAATACCGGGGAGCTGTTTTTT
TRBJ2-1 | - | TRBV5-1 | many | CASSLPVTTNNEQFF | TGCGCCAGCAGCTTGCCGGTAACAACCAACAATGAGCAGTTCTTC
TRBJ2-7 | - | TRBV4-1 | many | CASSQERPGGTSYEQYF | TGCGCCAGCAGCCAAGAGCGACCGGGCGGGACCTCCTACGAGCAGTACTTC
TRBJ2-1 | TRBD2 | TRBV20-1 | many | CSALSGRGSYNEQFF | TGCAGTGCCCTTAGCGGGAGGGGGTCCTACAATGAGCAGTTCTTC
TRBJ2-1 | TRBD2 | TRBV7-2 | few | CASTLVASGISEQFF | TGTGCCAGCACCCTGGTGGCTAGCGGGATATCTGAGCAGTTCTTC
TRBJ2-5 | - | TRBV20-1 | many | CSAIPSLVETQYF | TGCAGTGCTATTCCTAGTTTGGTAGAGACCCAGTACTTC
TRBJ2-2 | - | TRBV15 | many | CATSSRRTGELFF | TGTGCCACCAGCTCCCGGCGCACCGGGGAGCTGTTTTTT
TRBJ1-2 | TRBD1 | TRBV28 | many | CASSNPGQGAYGYTF | TGTGCCAGCAGTAATCCGGGACAGGGGGCTTATGGCTACACCTTC
TRBJ2-3 | - | TRBV7-3 | many | CASSLTGRRDTQYF | TGTGCCAGCAGCTTAACGGGGAGGAGGGATACGCAGTATTTT
TRBJ2-7 | TRBD2 | TRBV20-1 | - | CSARERGGTSGRAVYEQYF | TGCAGTGCTAGAGAGAGAGGCGGGACTAGCGGGAGGGCCGTCTACGAGCAGTACTTC
TRBJ1-2 | - | TRBV24-1 | many | CATSDSPGTRGNYGYTF | TGTGCCACCAGTGATTCCCCCGGGACCCGGGGTAACTATGGCTACACCTTC
TRBJ2-3 | TRBD1 | TRBV5-1 | many | CASSLDRGWTDTQYF | TGCGCCAGCAGCTTGGACAGGGGTTGGACAGATACGCAGTATTTT
TRBJ2-1 | TRBD2 | TRBV6-2/TRBV6-3 | few | CASSYSLLGLAGDDEQFF | TGTGCCAGCAGTTACTCGCTCCTCGGACTAGCGGGAGATGATGAGCAGTTCTTC
TRBJ2-5 | - | TRBV18 | many | CASRPVRGAVETQYF | TGTGCCAGCCGTCCCGTTCGCGGAGCCGTAGAGACCCAGTACTTC
TRBJ2-1 | TRBD2 | TRBV27 | many | CASSSPLAGGYNEQFF | TGTGCCAGCAGTTCTCCACTAGCGGGTGGGTACAATGAGCAGTTCTTC
TRBJ2-1 | TRBD2 | TRBV20-1 | many | CSARGLAGVNEQFF | TGCAGTGCTAGGGGACTAGCGGGAGTAAATGAGCAGTTCTTC
TRBJ2-5 | - | TRBV7-9 | few | CASSLANGGQETQYF | TGTGCCAGCAGCTTAGCGAACGGGGGCCAGGAGACCCAGTACTTC
TRBJ2-7 | - | TRBV4-2 | many | CASSQDPQYEQYF | TGTGCCAGCAGCCAAGATCCGCAATACGAGCAGTACTTC
TRBJ1-1 | - | TRBV18 | many | CASSTGENTEAFF | TGTGCCAGCTCCACGGGGGAGAACACTGAAGCTTTCTTT
TRBJ1-3 | - | TRBV3-1 | many | CASSRDWNTIYF | TGTGCCAGCAGCCGAGACTGGAACACCATATATTTT
TRBJ2-3 | - | TRBV20-1 | - | CSARDGGLPYTDTQYF | TGCAGTGCTAGAGATGGGGGTTTACCCTACACAGATACGCAGTATTTT
TRBJ2-7 | TRBD2 | TRBV28 | many | CASSPTPGGPEQYF | TGTGCCAGCAGTCCCACCCCGGGGGGGCCCGAGCAGTACTTC
TRBJ2-1 | TRBD2 | TRBV11-2 | many | CASSPSWTSSEQFF | TGTGCCAGCAGCCCCTCGTGGACTAGCAGTGAGCAGTTCTTC
TRBJ2-6 | - | TRBV19 | many | CASSLDRVSGANVLTF | TGTGCCAGTAGTCTAGACAGAGTCTCTGGGGCCAACGTCCTGACTTTC
TRBJ2-3 | TRBD2 | TRBV12-3/TRBV12-4 | many | CASSLTSGSGDTQYF | TGTGCCAGCAGTCTGACTAGCGGGAGTGGAGATACGCAGTATTTT
TRBJ2-1 | - | TRBV20-1 | few | CSARGDHEQFF | TGCAGTGCTAGAGGTGATCATGAGCAGTTCTTC
TRBJ1-4 | TRBD1 | TRBV5-1 | - | CASSGTGAAEKLFF | TGCGCCAGCAGCGGGACAGGGGCAGCTGAAAAACTGTTTTTT
TRBJ2-2 | - | TRBV5-1 | - | CASSLSGTNTGELFF | TGCGCCAGCAGCTTGAGCGGAACGAACACCGGGGAGCTGTTTTTT
TRBJ2-7 | TRBD2 | TRBV27 | many | CASKLAGGPPYEQYF | TGTGCCAGCAAACTAGCGGGAGGGCCCCCCTACGAGCAGTACTTC